Following are 4 T cell receptor beta chains from one sample sequenced in a study of blood T cell repertoires in COVID-19. Libraries were prepared by immunoSEQ multiplex PCR; TCRdb keeps only in-frame clonotypes and omits some of them. This table holds around 68,000 clones, around 90% found once. Sequencing used peripheral blood. These receptors were collected from a man aged 45 to 65 with active COVID-19.

V usage is TRBV5-8 and J usage is TRBJ1-5, with 8 bases aligning to TRBD1. The trim removed 4 bases at V and 5 bases at J, leaving 8 bases unmatched. CDR1 and CDR2 from the germline V gene are SGHTS and YDEGEE. This CDR3 comprises 15 residues. CDR3 in amino acids: CASSKDRAQDQPQHF. The CDR3, as DNA: TGTGCCAGCAGCAAGGACAGGGCTCAAGATCAGCCCCAGCATTTT.

This sequence joins TRBV2 and TRBJ1-2, with 7 positions matching TRBD1. CDR1 SNHLY and CDR2 FYNNEI come from the germline V gene. CDR3 length: 18 residues. The trim removed 5 bases at V and 5 bases at J, leaving 20 bases unmatched. In DNA, the CDR3 is TGTGCCAGCAGTAGACCCGGGACAGCGTCCGATAGAGGGTATGGCTACACCTTC. Amino acids: CASSRPGTASDRGYGYTF.

The CDR3 nucleotides read TGTGCCACCAGTGACACCCACAGGGGGAATGGCTACACCTTC. Translation: CATSDTHRGNGYTF. The chain couples TRBV24-1 to TRBJ1-2; 8 bases line up with TRBD1. Germline V CDR1 and CDR2: KGHDR, SFDVKD. V was pared by 4 bases and J by 6 bases, with 6 bases of the junction left unmatched. This CDR3 contains 14 residues.

Of note for this clone: Additional DNA sequences in this sample encode the identical CDR3. CDR3 coding DNA: TGTGCCAGCAGCCAAGGAGGGGTCAATTCACCCCTCCACTTT. Translation gives CASSQGGVNSPLHF. The chain carries TRBV28 and TRBJ1-6; D possibly corresponds to TRBD1 (5 bases). V was clipped by 6 bases and J by 7 bases, with 13 bases between them. The germline V gene has CDR1 MDHEN and CDR2 SYDVKM. This CDR3 has 14 residues.